This T cell receptor (beta chain) was sequenced during a study of T cell repertoires in cytomegalovirus infection. In the study overall: Indicated by public TCR beta signatures were CMV infection and matching HLA type.

The sample holds a few counts of this clonotype. Its target is unknown. TCRdb recomputed calls from the reads with MiXCR, one row per CDR3 protein. The table shows 150,000 to 200,000 distinct CDR3 sequences, with roughly 19% occurring only once. CDR1 and CDR2 (germline): LNHDA, SQIVND (reference sequence). V lost 5 bases to trimming and J lost 2 bases; unmatched junction nucleotides: 6. This CDR3 is built from 15 residues. General study findings and limits: HLA-C-restricted CMV-specific TCR beta clonotypes were dominant in the ex vivo response.

Source material: PBMCs. The chain uses TRBV19 and TRBJ2-5, with 9 bases lining up with TRBD2. The sequence was obtained from a human donor in good health (CMV status not recorded). Some clones in this sample may be carry-over from other donors' samples. CDR3 in amino acids: CASSAIAGEQETQYF. The DNA of the CDR3 is TGTGCCAGTAGTGCCATAGCGGGGGAACAAGAGACCCAGTACTTC. Using reference TRBV19 and TRBJ2-5 for the parts outside the CDR3, the full variable domain is DGGITQSPKYLFRKEGQNVTLSCEQNLNHDAMYWYRQDPGQGLRLIYYSQIVNDFQKGDIAEGYSVSREKKESFPLTVTSAQKNPTAFYLCASSAIAGEQETQYFGPGTRLLVL.